These T cell receptor beta chains were read from a single sample in a study of Ad26.COV2.S vaccination and SARS-CoV-2 variants. Profiled with immunoSEQ multiplex PCR; TCRdb holds only in-frame clones, not every one. The sample includes about 400,000 clones, roughly 90% of them seen just once. The source was peripheral blood, collected in a trial of Ad26.COV2.S vaccine versus placebo. These receptor sequences come from a person aged 18 to 59 who received the Ad26.COV2.S COVID-19 vaccine or a placebo. Each CDR3 is given with its conserved first and last residue. D genes are given only for firm matches. Some rows have no size entry. The others give once, few or many, or a class for an expanded clone.

J | size | V | D | CDR3 | DNA
TRBJ2-2 | NA | TRBV12-5 | TRBD2 | CASGLLAVNTGELFF | TGTGCTAGTGGCCTTCTAGCGGTTAACACCGGGGAGCTGTTTTTT
TRBJ2-1 | NA | TRBV9 | NA | CASSAGVDGYNEQFF | TGTGCCAGCAGCGCGGGGGTAGACGGCTACAATGAGCAGTTCTTC
TRBJ1-1 | NA | TRBV30 | TRBD1 | CAWSQGQVVEAFF | TGTGCCTGGAGTCAGGGACAGGTGGTGGAGGCTTTCTTT
TRBJ2-7 | NA | TRBV5-1 | TRBD2 | CASSPGTSSYEQYF | TGCGCCAGCAGCCCTGGGACTAGCTCCTACGAGCAGTACTTC
TRBJ2-7 | NA | TRBV10-3 | TRBD2 | CAISEAGWEQYF | TGTGCCATCAGTGAAGCGGGATGGGAGCAGTACTTC
TRBJ2-3 | NA | TRBV18 | NA | CASSLLAGTGSTDTQYF | TGTGCCAGCTCACTTCTGGCCGGGACGGGAAGCACAGATACGCAGTATTTT
TRBJ2-2 | NA | TRBV3-1/TRBV3-2 | TRBD2 | CASSHSPGLDLRPTFANTGELFF | TGTGCCAGCAGCCATTCCCCGGGACTAGACCTCCGACCCACGTTCGCGAACACCGGGGAGCTGTTTTTT
TRBJ1-6 | few | TRBV6-6 | NA | CASRRENSSPLHF | TGTGCCAGCAGAAGGGAGAATAGCTCACCCCTCCACTTT
TRBJ2-3 | NA | TRBV6-5 | TRBD2 | CASSRGGDRIDTQYF | TGTGCCAGCAGTCGTGGGGGGGACCGTATAGATACGCAGTATTTT
TRBJ1-3 | NA | TRBV5-1 | NA | CASSLAVGGGSGNTIYF | TGCGCCAGCAGCTTGGCCGTCGGGGGCGGCTCTGGAAACACCATATATTTT
TRBJ1-2 | NA | TRBV18 | NA | CASSPGAGRTENYGYTF | TGTGCCAGCTCACCAGGGGCCGGTCGGACAGAGAACTATGGCTACACCTTC
TRBJ2-1 | NA | TRBV29-1 | TRBD2 | CSGSLRSGRTWQFF | TGCAGCGGAAGTCTGCGTAGCGGGAGAACATGGCAGTTCTTC
TRBJ2-3 | NA | TRBV15 | NA | CATSRELSTQYF | TGTGCCACCAGCAGGGAATTGAGTACGCAGTATTTT
TRBJ1-1 | NA | TRBV28 | TRBD1 | CASSSYRGPGTEAFF | TGTGCCAGCAGTTCCTACAGGGGCCCTGGCACTGAAGCTTTCTTT
TRBJ2-7 | once | TRBV9 | TRBD2 | CASSRTSGSSYEQYF | TGTGCCAGCAGCCGGACTAGCGGGAGCTCCTACGAGCAGTACTTC
TRBJ2-5 | NA | TRBV7-6 | NA | CASSSGTSAETQYF | TGTGCCAGCAGCTCAGGGACTTCAGCAGAGACCCAGTACTTC